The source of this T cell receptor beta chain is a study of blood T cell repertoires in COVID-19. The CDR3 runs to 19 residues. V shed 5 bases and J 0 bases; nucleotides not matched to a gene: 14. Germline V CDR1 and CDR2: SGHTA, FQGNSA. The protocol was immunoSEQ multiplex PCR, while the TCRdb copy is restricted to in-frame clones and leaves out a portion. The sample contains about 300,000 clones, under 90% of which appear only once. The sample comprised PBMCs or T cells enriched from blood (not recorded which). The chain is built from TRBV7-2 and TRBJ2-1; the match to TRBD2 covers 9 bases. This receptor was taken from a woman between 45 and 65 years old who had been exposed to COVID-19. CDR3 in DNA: TGTGCCAGCAGCCCACTGACTAGCGGCAGACTCCTCTCCTACAATGAGCAGTTCTTC. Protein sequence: CASSPLTSGRLLSYNEQFF.